One and the same sample provided the 31 T cell receptor beta chains below, sequenced in a study of T cells in Graves' hyperthyroidism and ophthalmopathy. Amplified regions were TCR beta CDR3 sequences from RNA transcripts. Using the HTBI primer set, a first-round RT-PCR was run on the TCR CDR3. TCRdb re-called the multiplex PCR reads with MiXCR, one entry per CDR3 protein. Among about 840,000 distinct CDR3 sequences listed, roughly 40% were seen once. The specimen sequenced was blood. The origin of the receptors is a man between 18 and 35 years old with Graves' hyperthyroidism.

The rearrangement joins TRBV11-2 to TRBJ1-1; the D gene is possibly TRBD1 (5 bases). The length of the CDR3 is 14 residues. Trimming removed 4 bases at V and 1 base at J, with 10 bases between. Germline lookup yields CDR1 SGHAT and CDR2 FQNNGV. CDR3: CASSSVDRNTEAFF. In DNA, the CDR3 is TGTGCCAGCAGCTCCGTCGACAGGAACACTGAAGCTTTCTTT.

This clonotype was seen a few times. The chain employs TRBV20-1 and TRBJ2-2, with D unresolved. There are 13 residues in the CDR3. Germline loops: CDR1 DFQATT, CDR2 SNEGSKA (reference sequence). V lost 4 bases, J lost 6 bases, and 12 bases lay in between. The DNA for the CDR3 is TGCAGTGCTAAGCCCACTAAGCCCGGGGAGCTGTTTTTT. Translation gives CSAKPTKPGELFF.

This chain joins TRBV12-3 or TRBV12-4 and TRBJ1-1; 7 positions agree with TRBD1. The CDR3 runs 15 residues. With 6 bases clipped from V and 5 bases from J, the junction kept 12 bases outside the gene matches. CDR3 nucleotide sequence: TGTGCCAGCAGCCCCTTCCGACAGGGACGAACTGAAGCTTTCTTT. The encoded protein is CASSPFRQGRTEAFF.

This clonotype was observed many times. V gene TRBV11-2 combines with J gene TRBJ1-5; D gene uncertain. V lost 0 bases and J 4 bases, leaving 7 bases between the germline ends. The CDR3 runs 14 residues. CDR1 SGHAT and CDR2 FQNNGV come from the germline V gene. In nucleotides, the CDR3 is TGTGCCAGCAGCTTAGAGGAAGGGAATCAGCCCCAGCATTTT. Translation: CASSLEEGNQPQHF.

The chain couples TRBV9 to TRBJ2-7; perhaps TRBD2 as D (6 bases). This CDR3 comprises 14 residues. Trimming took 0 bases from V and 2 from J, leaving 9 bases between them. The germline gives CDR1 SGDLS, CDR2 YYNGEE. The CDR3 nucleotides read TGTGCCAGCAGCGTAGGTCGGGAGACCTACGAGCAGTACTTC. Protein product: CASSVGRETYEQYF.

Comments on this clonotype: One junction end does not reproduce the germline sequence, and a read error may be involved. V gene TRBV13 combines with J gene TRBJ1-2; D is ambiguous. Germline V CDR1 and CDR2: PRHDT, FYEKMQ (reference sequence). The CDR3 is 16 residues long. The CDR3 protein is CASSLGLGQANCGYTF. CDR3 nucleotide sequence: TGTGCCAGCAGCTTAGGCCTAGGCCAGGCTAACTGTGGCTACACCTTC.

This clonotype was found many times. The V call is TRBV20-1, the J call TRBJ2-5, with 7 positions matching TRBD1. Germline V gene data show CDR1 as DFQATT and CDR2 as SNEGSKA (reference sequence). The CDR3 covers 15 residues. The trim removed 3 bases at V and 5 bases at J, leaving 12 bases unmatched. The CDR3 is CSASRQGSNSETQYF. The CDR3 coding sequence is TGCAGTGCTAGCCGACAGGGTAGTAATTCGGAGACCCAGTACTTC.

This clonotype was recorded a few times. This sequence joins TRBV19 and TRBJ2-7; D may correspond to TRBD1 or TRBD2 (6 bases each). The CDR3 is made up of 14 amino acids. V dropped 4 bases and J dropped 4 bases, with 14 bases sitting between them. CDR1 and CDR2 from the germline V gene are LNHDA and SQIVND (reference sequence). CDR3 sequence (DNA): TGTGCCAGTAGTAAATATTGGGGGGCATACGAGCAGTACTTC. Translation gives CASSKYWGAYEQYF.

Note on this clonotype: Its ends do not fully match the called genes, so a read error is possible. The V gene is TRBV2, the J gene TRBJ2-7; D could derive from TRBD1 or TRBD2 (5 bases each). CDR1 and CDR2 (germline): SNHLY, FYNNEI. This CDR3 has 15 residues. The CDR3 here is CASSHDSGAGYEQYF. The DNA of the CDR3 is TGCGCCAGCAGCCATGATTCCGGGGCAGGCTACGAGCAGTACTTC.

This clonotype was detected once. This rearrangement joins TRBV29-1 to TRBJ1-2, with unresolved D. This CDR3 has 11 amino acids. Germline V gene sequence: CDR1 SQVTM, CDR2 ANQGSEA. The CDR3 is CSDTYGYGYTF. The CDR3 nucleotides read TGCAGTGATACGTATGGGTATGGCTACACCTTC.

This clonotype was detected ten times or more. The V call is TRBV10-3, the J call TRBJ1-2; the D is unclear. V lost 2 bases to trimming and J lost 8 bases, with 9 bases between them. Germline V gene data show CDR1 as ENHRY and CDR2 as SYGVKD. This CDR3 contains 12 residues. In DNA form, the CDR3 reads TGTGCCATCAGTGAGCGAGAAGAAGGCTACACCTTC. As protein: CAISEREEGYTF.

V and J are TRBV12-5 and TRBJ1-1; the D gene is possibly TRBD1 (6 bases). Germline V gene sequence: CDR1 LGHNT, CDR2 FRNRAP. The V and J ends lost 2 bases and 4 bases respectively, with 14 bases between them. There are 15 residues in the CDR3. CDR3 sequence: CASGLILNRVTEAFF. CDR3 in DNA: TGTGCTAGTGGTTTGATCCTTAACAGGGTCACTGAAGCTTTCTTT.

This clonotype appeared many times. V is TRBV29-1 and J is TRBJ2-7; TRBD1 matches 10 bases. V lost 6 bases to trimming and J lost 7 bases; unmatched junction nucleotides: 9. Per the germline V gene, CDR1 is SQVTM and CDR2 is ANQGSEA. This CDR3 region has 13 residues. The CDR3 nucleotides are TGCAGCGTAGAACCGGGACAGGGGTCGGAGCAGTACTTC. This sequence encodes CSVEPGQGSEQYF.

This clonotype came up many times. This chain joins TRBV2 and TRBJ2-5, with D uncertain. The V gene lost 10 bases and the J gene lost 3 bases, with 15 bases spanning the gap. Germline loops: CDR1 SNHLY, CDR2 FYNNEI. This CDR3 contains 13 residues. As DNA, the CDR3 is TGTGCCACCACTCAGGAAACCGAAGAGACCCAGTACTTC. Its protein product is CATTQETEETQYF.

V gene TRBV10-3 combines with J gene TRBJ1-3, with 10 bases identical to TRBD1. The germline V gene has CDR1 ENHRY and CDR2 SYGVKD. The CDR3 has 15 residues. V was pared by 10 bases and J by 0 bases, with 6 bases of the junction left unmatched. The CDR3 coding sequence is TGTGCCACCGGGACAGGGGAGATCTCTGGAAACACCATATATTTT. Protein sequence: CATGTGEISGNTIYF.

As for this clonotype: Being one base from a much bigger clone, this may be a read error. V is TRBV29-1 and J is TRBJ2-7; 7 bases fit TRBD2. The germline V gene has CDR1 SQVTM and CDR2 ANQGSEA. The V and J ends lost 5 bases and 2 bases, in that order; junction bases with no gene match: 15. The CDR3 is 16 amino acids. CDR3 in DNA: TGCAGCGTTCTAAGCGGGGCCAAGGGGAGCACCTACGAGCAGTACTTC. Translated, it gives CSVLSGAKGSTYEQYF.

This clonotype was picked up many times. J is TRBJ2-5 and V is TRBV2, with TRBD2 matching 12 bases. This CDR3 is 15 amino acids long. CDR1 and CDR2 (germline): SNHLY, FYNNEI. The V gene end was trimmed by 4 bases and the J gene end by 1 base; junction bases not matched to a gene: 1. CDR3 nucleotides: TGTGCCAGCAGTGGACTAGCGGGGGCCCAAGAGACCCAGTACTTC. It translates to CASSGLAGAQETQYF.

This clonotype was recorded many times. The CDR3 region is CASKAGAVGELFF. CDR3 sequence (DNA): TGTGCCAGTAAAGCAGGGGCGGTCGGGGAGCTGTTTTTT. This chain uses TRBV19 with TRBJ2-2; D is possibly TRBD1 (6 bases). The CDR3 sequence is 13 residues long. Looked up from germline, CDR1 is LNHDA and CDR2 is SQIVND (reference sequence). V was trimmed by 7 bases and J by 7 bases, leaving 13 bases between them. The variable domain in full, completed from reference TRBV19 and TRBJ2-2, reads DGGITQSPKYLFRKEGQNVTLSCEQNLNHDAMYWYRQDPGQGLRLIYYSQIVNDFQKGDIAEGYSVSREKKESFPLTVTSAQKNPTAFYLCASKAGAVGELFFGEGSRLTVL.

This clonotype was counted ten times or more. One end of the junction is discordant with germline, which a read error may explain. This chain connects TRBV7-7 to TRBJ2-2; 7 bases line up with TRBD1. Germline V lookup: CDR1 SSHAT, CDR2 FNYEAQ (reference sequence). The CDR3 length is 13 residues. The CDR3 sequence: CASSFDRAGELFF. Written as DNA, the CDR3 is TGTGCTAGCAGCTTCGACAGGGCCGGGGAGCTGTTTTTT.

The V call is TRBV29-1, the J call TRBJ1-2, with D possibly being TRBD1 (6 bases). The V gene's germline CDR1 is SQVTM and CDR2 ANQGSEA. CDR3 length: 13 amino acids. V was shortened by 1 base and J by 5 bases, with 11 bases between the two germline ends. The CDR3 loop reads CSVEGAGEYGYTF. The DNA of the CDR3 is TGCAGCGTTGAAGGGGCAGGGGAGTATGGCTACACCTTC. Supplemented by reference TRBV29-1 and TRBJ1-2, the full variable domain reads SAVISQKPSRDICQRGTSLTIQCQVDSQVTMMFWYRQQPGQSLTLIATANQGSEATYESGFVIDKFPISRPNLTFSTLTVSNMSPEDSSIYLCSVEGAGEYGYTFGSGTRLTVV.

CDR3 region: CASSLVGRAYGYTF. In DNA, the CDR3 is TGTGCCAGCAGTTTAGTTGGACGGGCCTATGGCTACACCTTC. This rearrangement joins TRBV12-3 or TRBV12-4 to TRBJ1-2; D gene ambiguous. The CDR3 has 14 residues. Trimming removed 1 base at V and 4 bases at J, with 10 bases between.

This clonotype was detected only a few times. The chain carries TRBV9 and TRBJ2-5; 9 positions match TRBD1. Trimming cost V 3 bases and J 3 bases; bases outside gene matches: 3. The CDR3 runs to 14 residues. CDR1 is SGDLS, CDR2 YYNGEE, per germline. The CDR3, as DNA: TGTGCCAGCAGCGCCGGGACAGGGAAAGAGACCCAGTACTTC. This translates into CASSAGTGKETQYF.

This clonotype showed up many times. The chain uses TRBV29-1 and TRBJ2-7; the D is unclear. The CDR3 covers 10 residues. Between the trimmed V and J ends, which lost 4 bases and 6 bases, there was a span of 7 bases. The germline gives CDR1 SQVTM, CDR2 ANQGSEA. CDR3 in DNA: TGCAGCGTTGGCGGAGCCGAGCAGTACTTC. This translates into CSVGGAEQYF.

The CDR3 DNA reads as TGCAGTGCGGCCGGGACAGGAGGCGGCTACACCTTC. As protein: CSAAGTGGGYTF. The chain is built from TRBV20-1 and TRBJ1-2; 8 bases match TRBD1. V dropped 6 bases and J dropped 8; count of bases not matched to a gene: 8. CDR3 length: 12 amino acids. The V gene's germline CDR1 is DFQATT and CDR2 SNEGSKA (reference sequence).

This clonotype occurred many times. An end of the junction differs from the germline gene, which may be a read error. V and J are TRBV4-1 and TRBJ1-1, with 8 bases that match TRBD1. The CDR3 is 14 residues long. CDR1 MGHRA and CDR2 YSYEKL come from the germline V gene. The CDR3 nucleotides are TGTGCTAGCAGCCAGGGGGCCCGGAACACTGAAGCTTTCTTT. It specifies CASSQGARNTEAFF.

This clonotype was detected many times. The V call is TRBV29-1, the J call TRBJ1-4; no clear D. Germline values: CDR1 SQVTM, CDR2 ANQGSEA. Trimming pared 3 bases from V and 12 bases from J, leaving 17 bases between. This CDR3 is 13 amino acids long. The CDR3 spells CSVDTGTSSELFF. Written as DNA, the CDR3 is TGCAGCGTTGACACGGGTACCTCTTCGGAACTGTTTTTT.

This clonotype was observed a single time. The V gene is TRBV2, the J gene TRBJ2-7, with D tentatively TRBD1 (7 bases). Germline V lookup: CDR1 SNHLY, CDR2 FYNNEI. This CDR3 region has 13 residues. V lost 7 bases and J lost 3, with 13 bases in between. In DNA, the CDR3 is TGTGCCAGCATGGAGGGACAGAGCTACGAGCAGTACTTC. Translation: CASMEGQSYEQYF.

V gene TRBV5-4 combines with J gene TRBJ2-5; 7 bases map to TRBD2. The CDR3 is 14 amino acids. Germline CDR1 and CDR2: SGHNT and YYREEE (reference sequence). Trimming removed 3 bases from V and 2 bases from J; junction bases left unmatched: 4. The DNA for the CDR3 is TGTGCCAGCAGCTCCCTAGCGGATCAAGAGACCCAGTACTTC. The encoded protein is CASSSLADQETQYF.

The rearrangement joins TRBV24-1 to TRBJ1-1, with unresolved D. The CDR3 totals 12 residues. The ends were cut back, 4 bases at V and 8 bases at J, with 10 bases in the middle. From germline, CDR1 is KGHDR and CDR2 SFDVKD. The CDR3 DNA reads TGTGCCACCAGTGAGAGGGAGGACGAAGCTTTCTTT. Translation: CATSEREDEAFF.

This clonotype was counted a few times. The CDR3 region is CASSLLTLADYEQYF. The CDR3 bases are TGTGCCAGCAGCCTCCTTACCCTAGCGGACTACGAGCAGTACTTC. The chain joins TRBV2 to TRBJ2-7, with TRBD2 matching over 7 bases. The CDR3 covers 15 residues. Germline assignment: CDR1 SNHLY and CDR2 FYNNEI. Losses at the gene ends were 6 bases for V and 3 bases for J; bases not matched to a gene: 11.

The rearrangement uses TRBV4-1 and TRBJ1-5; D ambiguous. The CDR3 runs 16 residues. Trimming shortened V by 0 bases and J by 1 base, and 10 bases separated the two germline ends. The germline CDR1 and CDR2 sequences are MGHRA and YSYEKL. CDR3 residues: CASSQEAGLSNQPQHF. The CDR3 region has the DNA TGCGCCAGCAGCCAAGAAGCGGGCTTGAGCAATCAGCCCCAGCATTTT.